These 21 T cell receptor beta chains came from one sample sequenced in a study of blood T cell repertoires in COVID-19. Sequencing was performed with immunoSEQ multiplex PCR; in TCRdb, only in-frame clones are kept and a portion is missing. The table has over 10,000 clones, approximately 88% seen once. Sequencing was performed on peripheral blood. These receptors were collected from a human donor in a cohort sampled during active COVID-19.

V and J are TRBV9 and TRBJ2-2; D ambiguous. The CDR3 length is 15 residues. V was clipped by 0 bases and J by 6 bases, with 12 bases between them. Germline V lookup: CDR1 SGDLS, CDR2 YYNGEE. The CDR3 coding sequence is TGTGCCAGCAGCGTAGACAGAATATACCCCGGGGAGCTGTTTTTT. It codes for CASSVDRIYPGELFF.

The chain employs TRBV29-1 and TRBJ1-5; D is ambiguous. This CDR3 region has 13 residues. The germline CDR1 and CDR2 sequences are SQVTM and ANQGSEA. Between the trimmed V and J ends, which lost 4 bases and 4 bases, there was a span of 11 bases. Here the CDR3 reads CSVAEPGNQPQHF. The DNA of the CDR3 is TGCAGCGTTGCAGAGCCGGGTAATCAGCCCCAGCATTTT.

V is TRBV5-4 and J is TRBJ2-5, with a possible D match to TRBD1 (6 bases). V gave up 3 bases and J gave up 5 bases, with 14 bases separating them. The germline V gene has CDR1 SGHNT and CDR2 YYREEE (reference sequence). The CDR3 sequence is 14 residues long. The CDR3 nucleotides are TGTGCCAGCAGCTCCCAGGGGATGAGGGAGACCCAGTACTTC. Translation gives CASSSQGMRETQYF.

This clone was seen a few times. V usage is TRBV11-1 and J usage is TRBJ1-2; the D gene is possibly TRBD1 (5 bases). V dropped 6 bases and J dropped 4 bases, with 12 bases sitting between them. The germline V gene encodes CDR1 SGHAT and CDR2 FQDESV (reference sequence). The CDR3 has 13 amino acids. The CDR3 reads CASSNQGFYGYTF. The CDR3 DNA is TGTGCCAGCAGTAATCAGGGATTCTATGGCTACACCTTC.

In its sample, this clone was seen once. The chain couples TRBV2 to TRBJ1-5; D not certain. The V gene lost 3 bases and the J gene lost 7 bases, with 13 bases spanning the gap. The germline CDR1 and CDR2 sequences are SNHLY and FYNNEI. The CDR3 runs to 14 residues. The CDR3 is CASSEDLLYQPQHF. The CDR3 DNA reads TGTGCCAGCAGTGAGGACTTACTCTACCAGCCCCAGCATTTT. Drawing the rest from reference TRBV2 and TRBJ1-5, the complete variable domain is EPEVTQTPSHQVTQMGQEVILRCVPISNHLYFYWYRQILGQKVEFLVSFYNNEISEKSEIFDDQFSVERPDGSNFTLKIRSTKLEDSAMYFCASSEDLLYQPQHFGDGTRLSIL.

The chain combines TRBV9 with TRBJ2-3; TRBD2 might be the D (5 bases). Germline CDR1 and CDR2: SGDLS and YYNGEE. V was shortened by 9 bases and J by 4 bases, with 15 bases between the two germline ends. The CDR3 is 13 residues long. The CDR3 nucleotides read TGTGCCACCAATCGGGGTGGCGCAGATACGCAGTATTTT. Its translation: CATNRGGADTQYF.

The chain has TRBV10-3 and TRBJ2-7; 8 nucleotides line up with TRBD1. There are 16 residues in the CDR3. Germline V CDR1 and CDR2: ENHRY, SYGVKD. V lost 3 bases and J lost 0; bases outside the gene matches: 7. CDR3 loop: CAISDMDRAISYEQYF. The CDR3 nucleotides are TGTGCCATCAGTGATATGGACAGGGCTATCTCCTACGAGCAGTACTTC.

In nucleotides, the CDR3 is TGTGCCAGCAGAAGACTAGCGGGAGCGGACAATGAGCAGTTCTTC. Amino acid sequence: CASRRLAGADNEQFF. V is TRBV2 and J is TRBJ2-1; 12 bases line up with TRBD2. V lost 6 bases, J lost 5 bases, and 5 bases stayed unmatched. The CDR3 spans 15 residues. Germline loops: CDR1 SNHLY, CDR2 FYNNEI.

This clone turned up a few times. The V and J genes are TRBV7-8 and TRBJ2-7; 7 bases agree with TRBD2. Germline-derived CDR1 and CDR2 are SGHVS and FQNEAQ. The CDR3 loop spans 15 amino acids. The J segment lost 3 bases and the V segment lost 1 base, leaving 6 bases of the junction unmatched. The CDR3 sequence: CASSLERGGDYEQYF. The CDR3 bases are TGTGCCAGCAGCTTAGAGAGGGGAGGGGACTACGAGCAGTACTTC.

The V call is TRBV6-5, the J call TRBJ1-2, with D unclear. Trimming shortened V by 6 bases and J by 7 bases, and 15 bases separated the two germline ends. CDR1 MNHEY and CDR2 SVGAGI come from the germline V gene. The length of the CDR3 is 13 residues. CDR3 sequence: CASSRSGEGGYTF. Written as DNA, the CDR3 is TGTGCCAGCAGCCGAAGCGGGGAAGGTGGCTACACCTTC.

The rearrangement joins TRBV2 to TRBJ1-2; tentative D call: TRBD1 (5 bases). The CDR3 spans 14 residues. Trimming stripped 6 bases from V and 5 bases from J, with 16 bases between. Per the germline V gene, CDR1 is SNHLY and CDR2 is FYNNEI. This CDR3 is CASRSGGVPYGYTF. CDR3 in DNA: TGTGCCAGCAGATCCGGGGGGGTCCCTTATGGCTACACCTTC.

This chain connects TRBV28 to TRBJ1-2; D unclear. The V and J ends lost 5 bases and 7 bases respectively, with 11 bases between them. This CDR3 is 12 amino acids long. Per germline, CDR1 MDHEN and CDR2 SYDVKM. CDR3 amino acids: CASSAGLGGYTF. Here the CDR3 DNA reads TGTGCCAGCAGTGCCGGACTCGGTGGCTACACCTTC.

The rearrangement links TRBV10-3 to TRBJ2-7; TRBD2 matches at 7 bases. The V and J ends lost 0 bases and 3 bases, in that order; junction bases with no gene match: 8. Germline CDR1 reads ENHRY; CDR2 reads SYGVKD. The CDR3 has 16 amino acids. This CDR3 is CAISESKREGNYEQYF. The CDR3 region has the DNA TGTGCCATCAGTGAGTCGAAGAGGGAGGGGAACTACGAGCAGTACTTC.

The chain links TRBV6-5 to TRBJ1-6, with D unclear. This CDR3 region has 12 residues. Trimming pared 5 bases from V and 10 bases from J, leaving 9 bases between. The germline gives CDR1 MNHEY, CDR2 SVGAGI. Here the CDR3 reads CASSPNRSPLHF. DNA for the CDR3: TGTGCCAGCAGTCCGAATCGGTCACCCCTCCACTTT.

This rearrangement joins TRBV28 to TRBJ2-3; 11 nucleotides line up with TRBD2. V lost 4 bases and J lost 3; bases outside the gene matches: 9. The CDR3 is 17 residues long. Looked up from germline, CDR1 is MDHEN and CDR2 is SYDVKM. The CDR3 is CASSSSGSGRGTDTQYF. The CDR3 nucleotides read TGTGCCAGCAGTTCCTCCGGTAGCGGGAGGGGTACAGATACGCAGTATTTT.

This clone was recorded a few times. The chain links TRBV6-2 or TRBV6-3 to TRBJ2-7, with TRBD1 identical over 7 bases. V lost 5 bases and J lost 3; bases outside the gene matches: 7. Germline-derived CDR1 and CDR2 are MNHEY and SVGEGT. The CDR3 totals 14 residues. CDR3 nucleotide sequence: TGTGCCAGCAGTAGACAGGGAAATCACTACGAGCAGTACTTC. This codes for CASSRQGNHYEQYF.

The CDR3 DNA follows: TGTGCCAGTAGCCTACTGGGAAACACCATATATTTT. It specifies CASSLLGNTIYF. This sequence joins TRBV19 and TRBJ1-3, with unresolved D. V was pared by 6 bases and J by 4 bases, with 7 bases between. CDR3 length: 12 residues. CDR1 LNHDA and CDR2 SQIVND come from the germline V gene (reference sequence).

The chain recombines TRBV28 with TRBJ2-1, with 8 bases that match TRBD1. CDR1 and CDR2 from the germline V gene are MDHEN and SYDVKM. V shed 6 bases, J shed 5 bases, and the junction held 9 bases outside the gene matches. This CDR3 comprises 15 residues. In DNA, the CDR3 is TGTGCCAGCAGAAAGGACAGGGTACGGAACAATGAGCAGTTCTTC. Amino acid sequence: CASRKDRVRNNEQFF.

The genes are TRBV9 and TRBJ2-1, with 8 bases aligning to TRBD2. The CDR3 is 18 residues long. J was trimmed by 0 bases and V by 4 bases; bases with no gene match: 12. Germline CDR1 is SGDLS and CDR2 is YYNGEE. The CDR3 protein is CASSPRLATEASYNEQFF. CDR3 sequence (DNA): TGTGCCAGCAGCCCCAGACTAGCGACCGAAGCCTCCTACAATGAGCAGTTCTTC.

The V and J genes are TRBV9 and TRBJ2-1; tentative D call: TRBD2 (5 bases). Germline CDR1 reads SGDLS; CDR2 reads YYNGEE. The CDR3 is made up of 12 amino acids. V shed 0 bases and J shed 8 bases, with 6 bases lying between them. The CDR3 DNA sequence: TGTGCCAGCAGCGTAGCGGGGTATGAGCAGTTCTTC. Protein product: CASSVAGYEQFF. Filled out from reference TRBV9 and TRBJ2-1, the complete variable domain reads DSGVTQTPKHLITATGQRVTLRCSPRSGDLSVYWYQQSLDQGLQFLIQYYNGEERAKGNILERFSAQQFPDLHSELNLSSLELGDSALYFCASSVAGYEQFFGPGTRLTVL.

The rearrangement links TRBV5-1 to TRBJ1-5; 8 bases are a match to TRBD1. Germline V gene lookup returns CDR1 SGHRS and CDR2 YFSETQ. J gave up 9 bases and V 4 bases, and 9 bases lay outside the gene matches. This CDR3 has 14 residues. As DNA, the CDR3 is TGCGCCAGCAGCCGGACAGGTACAGGGGGGCCCCAGCATTTT. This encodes CASSRTGTGGPQHF.